This T cell receptor beta chain was obtained from a study of T cells in Graves' hyperthyroidism and ophthalmopathy. The study, taken as a whole, reports: Ophthalmopathy was told apart from stable hyperthyroidism by a 13 V-J model. Most thyroid-expanded clonotypes above 0.001 were also found in blood.

A single count supports this clonotype. Its antigen is as yet unknown. TCR beta CDR3 regions were amplified from RNA transcripts. Researchers ran a first-round RT-PCR on the TCR CDR3 using the HTBI primer set. TCRdb analysed the multiplex PCR reads with MiXCR anew, one entry per CDR3 protein. The sample consists of 500,000 to 600,000 distinct CDR3 sequences, around 46% of them appearing once. Patients having uncontrolled infection, another autoimmune disease, pregnancy or lactation were not included. Clinical symptoms, serum thyroxine and TRAb, thyroid ultrasound and orbital computed tomography were used for the diagnoses. The CDR3 is made up of 12 amino acids. V was trimmed by 10 bases and J by 4 bases, leaving 11 bases between them. Germline V CDR1 and CDR2: MNHEY, SVGAGI.

This chain connects TRBV6-5 to TRBJ1-3; D may be TRBD1 (6 bases). The receptor comes from an adult woman with Graves' disease, either hyperthyroidism or ophthalmopathy (not recorded which). Sequenced: peripheral blood or thyroid tissue (not recorded which). CDR3 region: CATNQGGNTIYF. The CDR3 DNA follows: TGTGCCACCAACCAGGGGGGAAACACCATATATTTT.